These 23 T cell receptor beta chains were all obtained from the same sample, sequenced in a study of control samples from healthy donors and cancer patients. Generated by immunoSEQ multiplex PCR, the TCRdb table keeps only in-frame clones and is missing some. Here the sample spans about 82,000 clones, about 90% being singletons. Sequencing was done on a sample of blood. The receptors stem from a man in his fifties or sixties in good health.

This rearrangement joins TRBV6-7 to TRBJ2-7; TRBD1 agrees at 9 bases. TRBV6-7 counts as an open reading frame of uncertain function. The CDR3 covers 14 residues. Unmatched junction bases numbered 7, after V lost 6 bases and J lost 4 bases. CDR3 sequence: CASRTGGTWYEQYF. The DNA of the CDR3 is TGTGCCAGCAGGACAGGGGGAACTTGGTACGAGCAGTACTTC.

V and J are TRBV15 and TRBJ2-5; 7 nucleotides line up with TRBD1. The CDR3 length is 13 residues. Germline CDR1 reads LNHNV; CDR2 reads YYDKDF (reference sequence). V shed 7 bases, J shed 5 bases, and the junction held 7 bases outside the gene matches. CDR3 bases: TGTGCCACCACCCAGGGGGTTCGGGAGACCCAGTACTTC. Translating gives CATTQGVRETQYF.

The rearrangement joins TRBV2 to TRBJ2-7; TRBD2 agrees at 15 bases. This CDR3 comprises 18 residues. Germline-derived CDR1 and CDR2 are SNHLY and FYNNEI. Unmatched junction bases numbered 12, after V lost 4 bases and J lost 5 bases. The CDR3 sequence: CASSGGYGLAGGYDEQYF. The CDR3 DNA reads as TGTGCCAGCAGTGGGGGGTACGGACTAGCGGGAGGGTACGACGAGCAGTACTTC.

This sequence joins TRBV12-2 and TRBJ1-2; TRBD1 is taken as the D call from the table, unchecked against the DNA. TRBV12-2 is deemed a pseudogene. The CDR3 totals 17 residues. CDR3 region: CASRPRSFRQICYGYTF. CDR3 DNA: TGTGCAAGTCGCCCTCGGTCCTTCAGGCAGATCTGCTATGGCTACACCTTC.

V is TRBV6-2 or TRBV6-3 and J is TRBJ2-7; D perhaps matches TRBD2 (5 bases). Trimming shortened V by 5 bases and J by 4 bases, and 12 bases separated the two germline ends. Germline values: CDR1 MNHEY, CDR2 SVGEGT. This CDR3 is 13 amino acids long. CDR3 protein: CASSISEVYEQYV. CDR3 sequence (DNA): TGTGCCAGCAGTATTTCGGAGGTGTACGAGCAGTACGTC.

The rearrangement uses TRBV6-5 and TRBJ1-1; maybe TRBD1 (5 bases). Trimming removed 2 bases at V and 5 bases at J, with 18 bases between. Looked up from germline, CDR1 is MNHEY and CDR2 is SVGAGI. This CDR3 spans 16 amino acids. The DNA of the CDR3 is TGTGCCAGCAGTTACCACACGATCCTAGGGGAGACTGAAGCTTTCTTT. The encoded protein is CASSYHTILGETEAFF.

This chain connects TRBV9 to TRBJ1-1; weak D call: TRBD1 (5 bases). The V end was cut by 0 bases, the J end by 4 bases, with 10 bases between. The CDR3 length is 14 residues. Germline V gives CDR1 SGDLS, CDR2 YYNGEE. This CDR3 reads CASSVVGGVTEAFF. CDR3 nucleotides: TGTGCCAGCAGCGTAGTCGGGGGGGTCACTGAAGCTTTCTTT.

This clone is a singleton in its sample. DNA of the CDR3: TGCGCCAGCAGTGAGTCCACTCCGAACACTGAAGCTTTCTTT. Translating it yields CASSESTPNTEAFF. The chain is built from TRBV10-1 and TRBJ1-1; D is ambiguous. V was trimmed by 0 bases and J by 1 base, leaving 6 bases between them. Germline-derived CDR1 and CDR2 are WNHNN and SYGVQD (reference sequence). This CDR3 has 14 amino acids.

The rearrangement uses TRBV11-2 and TRBJ1-1; TRBD1 agrees at 8 bases. Germline CDR1 reads SGHAT; CDR2 reads FQNNGV. CDR3 length: 16 residues. The V segment lost 3 bases and the J segment 5 bases; nucleotides outside the gene matches: 11. CDR3 loop: CASSFTYIQGGTEAFF. CDR3 nucleotides: TGTGCCAGCAGCTTTACCTACATACAGGGGGGAACTGAAGCTTTCTTT.

The chain joins TRBV30 to TRBJ1-5, with D maybe TRBD1 (6 bases). CDR1 and CDR2 from the germline V gene are GTSNPN and SVGIG (reference sequence). V lost 5 bases, J lost 2 bases, and 13 bases lay in between. The CDR3 runs to 14 residues. CDR3 protein: CAWATGFGNQPQHF. In DNA, the CDR3 is TGTGCCTGGGCCACAGGGTTCGGCAATCAGCCCCAGCATTTT.

This clone has a single count. V gene TRBV5-1 combines with J gene TRBJ2-2, with unresolved D. Trimming shortened V by 0 bases and J by 4 bases, and 7 bases separated the two germline ends. CDR1 and CDR2 (germline): SGHRS, YFSETQ. The CDR3 has 14 residues. CDR3 sequence reads: CASSLEGRTGELFF. The CDR3 bases are TGCGCCAGCAGCTTGGAAGGGCGCACCGGGGAGCTGTTTTTT.

The chain combines TRBV7-6 with TRBJ1-4; 7 bases match TRBD1. J was trimmed by 0 bases and V by 5 bases; bases with no gene match: 9. Germline CDR1 SGHVS, CDR2 FNYEAQ. The CDR3 length is 17 residues. The CDR3 DNA sequence: TGTGCCAGCAGCGCAGGGACAGCTTTTGCAACTAATGAAAAACTGTTTTTT. As protein: CASSAGTAFATNEKLFF.

In nucleotides, the CDR3 is TGTGCCAGCAGCTTAATTAGCTCCATCGCGCAGTATTTT. Amino acid sequence: CASSLISSIAQYF. The chain employs TRBV7-2 and TRBJ2-3; D unresolved. The CDR3 has 13 amino acids. V dropped 2 bases and J dropped 10 bases, with 13 bases sitting between them. Per the germline V gene, CDR1 is SGHTA and CDR2 is FQGNSA.

The chain links TRBV6-5 to TRBJ2-5, with TRBD2 matching over 9 bases. The V gene end was trimmed by 6 bases and the J gene end by 1 base; junction bases not matched to a gene: 6. CDR3 length: 15 amino acids. Germline V lookup: CDR1 MNHEY, CDR2 SVGAGI. The CDR3 DNA is TGTGCCAGCAGCCCCACTAGCGGGTTCCAAGAGACCCAGTACTTC. Amino acid sequence: CASSPTSGFQETQYF.

The chain couples TRBV6-2 or TRBV6-3 to TRBJ2-2, with D unclear. The CDR3 length is 13 residues. Germline loops: CDR1 MNHEY, CDR2 SVGEGT. Trimming stripped 2 bases from V and 4 bases from J, with 5 bases between. The CDR3 reads CASSYGVTGELFF. The CDR3 region has the DNA TGTGCCAGCAGTTACGGGGTCACCGGGGAGCTGTTTTTT.

The rearrangement links TRBV11-2 to TRBJ2-7, with D perhaps matching TRBD2 (5 bases). The CDR3 is made up of 12 amino acids. Looked up from germline, CDR1 is SGHAT and CDR2 is FQNNGV. V lost 5 bases and J lost 3, with 8 bases in between. Here the CDR3 DNA reads TGTGCCAGCAGCGGACTTAACTACGAGCAGTACTTC. As protein: CASSGLNYEQYF. The whole variable domain, remainder taken from reference TRBV11-2 and TRBJ2-7, is EAGVAQSPRYKIIEKRQSVAFWCNPISGHATLYWYQQILGQGPKLLIQFQNNGVVDDSQLPKDRFSAERLKGVDSTLKIQPAKLEDSAVYLCASSGLNYEQYFGPGTRLTVT.

The J gene is TRBJ1-2, the V gene TRBV30, with a weak D call TRBD1 (6 bases). This CDR3 is 14 amino acids long. The ends were cut back, 2 bases at V and 1 base at J, with 11 bases in the middle. CDR1 is GTSNPN and CDR2 is SVGIG in the germline V gene (reference sequence). CDR3 DNA sequence: TGTGCCTGGAGTCCGCAGGGGATTAACTATGGCTACACCTTC. Encoded protein: CAWSPQGINYGYTF.

The V call is TRBV7-6, the J call TRBJ2-1; 14 positions agree with TRBD2. CDR3 length: 18 amino acids. Germline CDR1 SGHVS, CDR2 FNYEAQ. V trimming: 2 bases; J trimming: 6 bases; junction bases outside the gene matches: 9. The CDR3, as DNA: TGTGCCAGCAGCTTAATCCAAGGACTAGCGGGGGGTCTCAATGAGCAGTTCTTC. It is translated as CASSLIQGLAGGLNEQFF.

This clone was counted once. The chain combines TRBV21-1 with TRBJ1-1; whether TRBD1, the table's D call, matches the DNA was not checked. TRBV21-1 is a listed pseudogene. The CDR3 extends over 17 amino acids. CDR3 region: CASSNLRGQGMGTEAFF. The CDR3 DNA reads as TGTGCCAGCAGCAATCTTAGGGGACAGGGAATGGGCACTGAAGCTTTCTTT.

The rearrangement uses TRBV30 and TRBJ1-2, with unresolved D. The CDR3 extends over 13 amino acids. CDR1 and CDR2 from the germline V gene are GTSNPN and SVGIG (reference sequence). V lost 3 bases and J 2 bases, leaving 10 bases between the germline ends. This chain's CDR3 is CAWSPQENYGYTF. In DNA form, the CDR3 reads TGTGCCTGGAGCCCTCAGGAAAACTATGGCTACACCTTC.

This clone was seen a handful of times. This sequence joins TRBV11-2 and TRBJ2-1; D gene unclear. Trimming cost V 0 bases and J 10 bases, with 13 bases left between them. The CDR3 contains 14 residues. In germline, CDR1 is SGHAT, CDR2 FQNNGV. The CDR3 loop is CASSLDRVAREQFF. The CDR3 nucleotides read TGTGCCAGCAGCTTAGACCGGGTAGCCCGGGAGCAGTTCTTC.

V and J are TRBV30 and TRBJ1-1; 10 bases match TRBD1. CDR1 and CDR2 (germline): GTSNPN, SVGIG (reference sequence). Trimming removed 8 bases from V and 3 bases from J; junction bases left unmatched: 9. This CDR3 contains 14 residues. The CDR3 reads CARSPGTGDTEAFF. The DNA for the CDR3 is TGTGCCCGAAGTCCCGGGACAGGGGACACTGAAGCTTTCTTT.

The chain carries TRBV12-5 and TRBJ2-1, with D maybe TRBD1 (5 bases). Germline V CDR1 and CDR2: LGHNT, FRNRAP. The V end was cut by 1 base, the J end by 1 base, with 8 bases between. CDR3 length: 15 residues. For the CDR3, the DNA is TGTGCTAGTGGTTTGGGACAGACGTCCTACAATGAGCAGTTCTTC. It yields the protein CASGLGQTSYNEQFF. Together with reference TRBV12-5 and TRBJ2-1, the CDR3 gives the full variable domain: DARVTQTPRHKVTEMGQEVTMRCQPILGHNTVFWYRQTMMQGLELLAYFRNRAPLDDSGMPKDRFSAEMPDATLATLKIQPSEPRDSAVYFCASGLGQTSYNEQFFGPGTRLTVL.